This T cell receptor beta chain was sequenced in a study of T-cell memory formation after mild COVID-19. Study-level results: Of the contracting clones, CD4+ ones lay mainly in CM and EM, and CD8+ ones in EMRA.

TCRdb re-called the 5' RACE reads through MiXCR, storing one row per CDR3 protein. The sample has 500,000 to 650,000 distinct CDR3 sequences, approximately 21% seen once. On this clonotype: As yet, its antigen is unknown.

Trimming removed 4 bases from V and 0 bases from J, with 10 bases in between. The CDR3 is 14 residues long. The germline gives CDR1 SGDLS, CDR2 YYNGEE. Sequenced: PBMCs or a T cell subset sorted from them (not recorded which). The V and J genes are TRBV9 and TRBJ1-2; perhaps TRBD1 as D (5 bases). This receptor was taken from an adult woman who had mild COVID-19 (a few samples of this study predate the infection). Cell type and time point are not known. CDR3 sequence: CASSPLGANYGYTF. As DNA, the CDR3 is TGTGCCAGCAGCCCCCTGGGGGCTAACTATGGCTACACCTTC.